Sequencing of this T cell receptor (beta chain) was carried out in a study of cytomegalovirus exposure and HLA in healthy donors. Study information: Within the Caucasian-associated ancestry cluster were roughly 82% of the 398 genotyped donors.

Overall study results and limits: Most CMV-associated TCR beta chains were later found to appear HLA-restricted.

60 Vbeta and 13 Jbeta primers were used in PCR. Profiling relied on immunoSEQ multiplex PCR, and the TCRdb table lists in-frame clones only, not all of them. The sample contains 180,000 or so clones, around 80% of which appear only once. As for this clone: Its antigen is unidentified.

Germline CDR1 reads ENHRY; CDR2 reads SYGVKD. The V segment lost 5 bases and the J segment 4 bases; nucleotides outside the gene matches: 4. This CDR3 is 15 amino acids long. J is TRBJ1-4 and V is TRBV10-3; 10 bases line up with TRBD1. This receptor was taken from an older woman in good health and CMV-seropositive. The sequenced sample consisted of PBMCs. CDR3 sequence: CAISKDRGVNEKLFF. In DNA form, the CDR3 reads TGTGCCATCAGTAAGGACAGGGGGGTTAATGAAAAACTGTTTTTT.